The 12 T cell receptor beta chains below all came from one sample that was sequenced in a study of T cells after yellow fever vaccination. TCRdb re-called the 5' RACE reads with MiXCR, one entry per CDR3 protein. The profile shows fewer than 85,000 distinct CDR3 sequences, 7.5% to 9% of them singletons. The sample in question was CD8+ T cells sorted from PBMCs, obtained on the day of the yellow fever booster vaccination. These receptor sequences come from a man aged 30 to 39 who received the YFV17D yellow fever vaccine.

The chain has TRBV7-2 and TRBJ2-7; maybe TRBD2 (5 bases). Germline CDR1 reads SGHTA; CDR2 reads FQGNSA. V lost 4 bases and J 0 bases, leaving 10 bases between the germline ends. This CDR3 contains 14 residues. The CDR3 loop reads CASSSSGVSYEQYF. For the CDR3, the DNA is TGTGCCAGCAGCTCCAGCGGTGTCTCCTACGAGCAGTACTTC.

V is TRBV6-1 and J is TRBJ2-3; D ambiguous. CDR3 length equals 14 residues. Trimming pared 3 bases from V and 0 bases from J, leaving 7 bases between. Germline-derived CDR1 and CDR2 are MNHNS and SASEGT. CDR3 sequence reads: CASSEPDSTDTQYF. In DNA, the CDR3 is TGTGCCAGCAGTGAGCCGGACAGCACAGATACGCAGTATTTT.

This clonotype occurred a few times. The gene calls are TRBV20-1 and TRBJ2-1; D assignment may be TRBD1 or TRBD2 (5 bases each). Trimming took off 6 bases at V and 0 bases at J, with 9 bases between the two ends. The CDR3 spans 13 residues. The germline V gene has CDR1 DFQATT and CDR2 SNEGSKA (reference sequence). DNA of the CDR3: TGCAGTGCACCGGGACCCTCCTACAATGAGCAGTTCTTC. Translation gives CSAPGPSYNEQFF.

This clonotype occurred many times. The chain has TRBV5-1 and TRBJ2-1, with D uncertain. The germline gives CDR1 SGHRS, CDR2 YFSETQ. V gave up 4 bases and J gave up 4 bases, with 6 bases separating them. The CDR3 runs to 12 residues. CDR3 coding DNA: TGCGCCAGCAGCGGTTTGTACAATGAGCAGTTCTTC. Translating it yields CASSGLYNEQFF.

This clonotype was seen a few times. V is TRBV7-9 and J is TRBJ2-1; TRBD2 agrees at 9 bases. This CDR3 region has 14 residues. Germline CDR1 reads SEHNR; CDR2 reads FQNEAQ (reference sequence). J gave up 3 bases and V 9 bases, and 6 bases lay outside the gene matches. Written as DNA, the CDR3 is TGTGCCAGTAATCTAGCGGGAAACTACAATGAGCAGTTCTTC. Protein sequence: CASNLAGNYNEQFF.

The CDR3 DNA follows: TGTGCCAGCAGTGATTTGACGGGCACCTACGAGCAGTACTTC. This encodes CASSDLTGTYEQYF. V is TRBV2 and J is TRBJ2-7; D gene ambiguous. Per germline, CDR1 SNHLY and CDR2 FYNNEI. The CDR3 contains 14 residues. Between the trimmed V and J ends, which lost 3 bases and 2 bases, there was a span of 11 bases.

This clonotype has more than one count but fewer than ten. V is TRBV20-1 and J is TRBJ2-3; 8 positions agree with TRBD2. Germline values: CDR1 DFQATT, CDR2 SNEGSKA (reference sequence). V was pared by 7 bases and J by 8 bases, with 8 bases of the junction left unmatched. The CDR3 spans 12 residues. CDR3 loop: CSVAAGEVTQYF. The CDR3 DNA reads TGCAGTGTTGCAGCGGGAGAGGTTACGCAGTATTTT.

The V gene is TRBV5-6, the J gene TRBJ2-4; a weak D match, TRBD1 (6 bases). V was shortened by 6 bases and J by 12 bases, with 22 bases between the two germline ends. Germline V gives CDR1 SGHDT, CDR2 YYEEEE. CDR3 length equals 14 residues. DNA for the CDR3: TGTGCCAGCACCGCAGGGGTCGGGAAAACGGATCAGTACTTC. Its protein is CASTAGVGKTDQYF.

This clonotype was found a few times. The chain couples TRBV4-3 to TRBJ2-5; D gene ambiguous. The germline V gene encodes CDR1 LGHNA and CDR2 YSLEER. V lost 4 bases and J lost 2, with 14 bases in between. The CDR3 spans 15 residues. The chain's CDR3 is CASSRNAGSQETQYF. The CDR3 DNA reads as TGCGCCAGCAGCCGAAACGCCGGGTCTCAAGAGACCCAGTACTTC.

The chain has TRBV7-9 and TRBJ1-1; D possibly corresponds to TRBD1 (5 bases). Germline V CDR1 and CDR2: SEHNR, FQNEAQ (reference sequence). The CDR3 covers 17 residues. V dropped 5 bases and J dropped 0 bases, with 19 bases sitting between them. DNA of the CDR3: TGTGCCAGCAGCCCGGGGGTGTTACGGAGTCTGAACACTGAAGCTTTCTTT. As protein: CASSPGVLRSLNTEAFF. The variable domain in full, with the rest retrieved from reference TRBV7-9 and TRBJ1-1, is DTGVSQNPRHKITKRGQNVTFRCDPISEHNRLYWYRQTLGQGPEFLTYFQNEAQLEKSRLLSDRFSAERPKGSFSTLEIQRTEQGDSAMYLCASSPGVLRSLNTEAFFGQGTRLTVV.

This clonotype was counted ten times or more. The rearrangement joins TRBV2 to TRBJ2-1; a weak D match, TRBD2 (5 bases). The germline V gene encodes CDR1 SNHLY and CDR2 FYNNEI. Trimming removed 4 bases at V and 10 bases at J, with 8 bases between. This CDR3 spans 11 amino acids. The CDR3 DNA reads TGTGCCAGCAGTGGTCGGGGAGAGCAGTTCTTC. Translating gives CASSGRGEQFF.

This clonotype occurred a few times. The J gene is TRBJ2-1, the V gene TRBV19, with 8 bases lining up with TRBD1. Germline trimming cut 4 bases from V and 1 base from J; bases unmatched to any gene: 3. From germline, CDR1 is LNHDA and CDR2 SQIVND (reference sequence). The CDR3 totals 15 residues. In DNA, the CDR3 is TGTGCCAGTAGTACAAGACAGGGGTCCTACAATGAGCAGTTCTTC. As protein: CASSTRQGSYNEQFF. Looking up the rest from reference TRBV19 and TRBJ2-1 gives the full variable domain: DGGITQSPKYLFRKEGQNVTLSCEQNLNHDAMYWYRQDPGQGLRLIYYSQIVNDFQKGDIAEGYSVSREKKESFPLTVTSAQKNPTAFYLCASSTRQGSYNEQFFGPGTRLTVL.